The rows below give T cell receptor beta chains drawn from one sample of a study of blood T cell repertoires in COVID-19. The method was immunoSEQ multiplex PCR; TCRdb's version includes in-frame clones alone and lacks a portion of them. The profile shows 90,000 to 110,000 clones, 80% to 85% of them singletons. Sequenced input: peripheral blood. The receptors were sampled from a woman older than 75 with acute or convalescent COVID-19. The CDR3 runs from the conserved cysteine through the conserved F or W. Each record gives: clone size, D gene, J gene, V gene, CDR3 protein, CDR3 DNA. D genes are given only for firm matches. Clone sizes are given selectively: once, few, many, or a class where the clone is expanded.

size: once; D: TRBD1; J: TRBJ2-4; V: TRBV28; CDR3: CASSDRGSAKNIQYF; DNA: TGTGCCAGCAGTGACAGGGGGTCAGCCAAAAACATTCAGTACTTC
size: .; D: TRBD1; J: TRBJ1-4; V: TRBV10-3; CDR3: CAIKGQAGEKLFF; DNA: TGTGCCATCAAAGGACAGGCGGGTGAAAAACTGTTTTTT
size: .; D: .; J: TRBJ2-3; V: TRBV15; CDR3: CATSRDKDFATDTQYF; DNA: TGTGCCACCAGCAGAGATAAAGACTTCGCCACAGATACGCAGTATTTT
size: .; D: .; J: TRBJ2-3; V: TRBV4-3; CDR3: CASRLPWRGSTDTQYF; DNA: TGCGCCAGCAGGCTACCTTGGAGGGGTAGCACAGATACGCAGTATTTT
size: .; D: .; J: TRBJ2-6; V: TRBV5-1; CDR3: CASSSRGTGANVLTF; DNA: TGCGCCAGCAGCTCACGGGGGACTGGGGCCAACGTCCTGACTTTC
size: .; D: TRBD2; J: TRBJ2-1; V: TRBV5-1; CDR3: CASSLASGSKNEQFF; DNA: TGCGCCAGCAGCTTGGCAAGCGGGAGTAAGAATGAGCAGTTCTTC
size: .; D: TRBD1; J: TRBJ2-2; V: TRBV6-6; CDR3: CASSYSGQGLSGELFF; DNA: TGTGCCAGCAGTTACTCGGGACAGGGTCTTTCCGGGGAGCTGTTTTTT
size: .; D: .; J: TRBJ1-3; V: TRBV5-1; CDR3: CASQPLTGGPSGNTIYF; DNA: TGCGCCAGCCAGCCGCTTACGGGAGGCCCCTCTGGAAACACCATATATTTT
size: .; D: .; J: TRBJ2-2; V: TRBV10-3; CDR3: CATLAKVGGLGELFF; DNA: TGTGCCACCTTAGCAAAAGTGGGTGGCCTAGGGGAGCTGTTTTTT
size: .; D: .; J: TRBJ1-1; V: TRBV7-9; CDR3: CASSLPVAEAFF; DNA: TGTGCCAGCAGCTTACCTGTAGCTGAAGCTTTCTTT
size: .; D: TRBD2; J: TRBJ2-1; V: TRBV28; CDR3: CASQKAGDGNNEQFF; DNA: TGTGCCAGCCAAAAAGCGGGAGATGGTAACAATGAGCAGTTCTTC
size: once; D: TRBD1; J: TRBJ2-2; V: TRBV7-2; CDR3: CASSSPGQAGTGELFF; DNA: TGTGCCAGCAGCTCACCGGGACAGGCGGGCACCGGGGAGCTGTTTTTT
size: few; D: TRBD1; J: TRBJ2-3; V: TRBV7-9; CDR3: CASTPDRGHEGADTQYF; DNA: TGTGCCAGCACCCCCGACAGGGGGCATGAGGGGGCAGATACGCAGTATTTT
size: .; D: TRBD1; J: TRBJ1-5; V: TRBV14; CDR3: CASSQRYKGQGNQPQHF; DNA: TGTGCCAGCAGCCAACGATATAAAGGACAGGGAAATCAGCCCCAGCATTTT
size: .; D: .; J: TRBJ1-1; V: TRBV5-6; CDR3: CASSFFSRDWTEAFF; DNA: TGTGCCAGCAGCTTCTTCTCCAGGGATTGGACTGAAGCTTTCTTT
size: once; D: .; J: TRBJ1-4; V: TRBV2; CDR3: CASSEWAVLFF; DNA: TGTGCCAGCAGTGAATGGGCTGTGTTGTTTTTT
size: .; D: TRBD2; J: TRBJ2-1; V: TRBV9; CDR3: CASSVGGRAAEQFF; DNA: TGTGCCAGCAGCGTAGGCGGGAGGGCCGCTGAGCAGTTCTTC
size: .; D: TRBD1; J: TRBJ1-2; V: TRBV27; CDR3: CASSTGPGTGGMWYGYTF; DNA: TGTGCCAGCAGTACGGGGCCCGGGACAGGGGGAATGTGGTATGGCTACACCTTC
size: .; D: TRBD2; J: TRBJ2-5; V: TRBV5-1; CDR3: CASSHTSAQETQYF; DNA: TGCGCCAGCAGCCATACTAGCGCCCAAGAGACCCAGTACTTC
size: .; D: .; J: TRBJ1-2; V: TRBV28; CDR3: CASRGWANYGYTF; DNA: TGTGCCAGTCGGGGGTGGGCTAACTATGGCTACACCTTC
size: .; D: .; J: TRBJ2-3; V: TRBV5-6; CDR3: CASSLRRDGQYF; DNA: TGTGCCAGCAGCTTGAGGCGGGACGGGCAGTATTTT
size: .; D: TRBD2; J: TRBJ2-7; V: TRBV9; CDR3: CASSVGRLAGAYEQYF; DNA: TGTGCCAGCAGCGTAGGGAGACTAGCGGGCGCCTACGAGCAGTACTTC